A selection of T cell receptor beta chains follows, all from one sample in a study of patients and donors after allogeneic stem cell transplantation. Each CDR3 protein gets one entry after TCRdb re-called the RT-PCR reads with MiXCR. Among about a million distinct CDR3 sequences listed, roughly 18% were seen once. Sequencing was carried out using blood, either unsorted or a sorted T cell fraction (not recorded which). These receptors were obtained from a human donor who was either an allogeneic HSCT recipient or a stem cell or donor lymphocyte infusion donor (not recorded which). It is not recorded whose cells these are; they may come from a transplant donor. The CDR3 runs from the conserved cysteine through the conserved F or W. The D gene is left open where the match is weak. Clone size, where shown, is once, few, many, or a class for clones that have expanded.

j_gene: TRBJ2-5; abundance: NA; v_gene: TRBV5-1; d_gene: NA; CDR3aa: CASSLSQGGRETQYF; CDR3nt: TGCGCCAGCAGCTTGTCTCAAGGGGGTCGAGAGACCCAGTACTTC
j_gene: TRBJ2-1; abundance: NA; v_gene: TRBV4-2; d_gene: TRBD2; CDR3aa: CASSPLAGGGWQFF; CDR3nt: TGTGCCAGCAGCCCCTTAGCGGGGGGAGGTTGGCAGTTCTTC
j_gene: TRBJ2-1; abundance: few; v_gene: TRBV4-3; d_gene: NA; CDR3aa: CASSEEGRGVNEQFF; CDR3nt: TGCGCCAGCAGCGAGGAGGGCAGGGGAGTGAATGAGCAGTTCTTC
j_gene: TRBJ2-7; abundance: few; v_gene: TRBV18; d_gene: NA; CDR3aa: CASSPLPGDYEQYF; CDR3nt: TGTGCCAGCTCACCCCTCCCGGGAGACTACGAGCAGTACTTC
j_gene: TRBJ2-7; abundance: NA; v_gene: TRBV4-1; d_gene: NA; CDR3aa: CASSQGMSGASYEQYF; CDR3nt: TGCGCCAGCAGCCAGGGAATGAGCGGAGCCTCCTACGAGCAGTACTTC
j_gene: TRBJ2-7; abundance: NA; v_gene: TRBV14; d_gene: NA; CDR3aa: CASSQTEKQYF; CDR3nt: TGTGCCAGCAGTCAGACGGAAAAGCAGTACTTC
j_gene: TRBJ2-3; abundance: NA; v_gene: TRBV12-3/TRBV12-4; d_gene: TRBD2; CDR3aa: CASSSGGPGDTQYF; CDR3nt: TGTGCCAGCAGTTCGGGGGGACCTGGAGATACGCAGTATTTT
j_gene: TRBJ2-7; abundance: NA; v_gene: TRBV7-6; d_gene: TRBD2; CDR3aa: CASSLAPGLDYEQYF; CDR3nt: TGTGCCAGCAGCTTAGCACCGGGACTAGATTACGAGCAGTACTTC
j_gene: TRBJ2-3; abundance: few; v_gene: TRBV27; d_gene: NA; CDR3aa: CASSKTLGTQYF; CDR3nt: TGTGCCAGCAGTAAGACCCTGGGTACGCAGTATTTT
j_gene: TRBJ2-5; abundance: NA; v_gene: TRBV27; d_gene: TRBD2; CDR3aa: CASSLVTSGKETQYF; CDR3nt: TGTGCCAGCAGTTTAGTCACTAGCGGGAAAGAGACCCAGTACTTC